This T cell receptor beta chain was observed in a study of shared clonotypes between healthy human individuals. The V and J ends lost 2 bases and 15 bases respectively, with 26 bases between them. There are 16 residues in the CDR3. From germline, CDR1 is ENHRY and CDR2 SYGVKD. Unsorted samples used some 90 million PBMCs for genomic DNA. Original processing methods: Owing to the provision of junction-only sequences devoid of quality scores by immunoSEQ, filtering differed. Method: immunoSEQ multiplex PCR; TCRdb's copy keeps in-frame clones and lacks some. That table supplies the V and J calls and clone size; D and trimming were determined from the DNA. The sample lists about 490,000 clones, about 80% occurring once.

The sequence was obtained from a woman between 35 and 50 years old in good health. Some clones in this sample may be carry-over from other donors' samples. J is TRBJ2-1 and V is TRBV10-3; D is unresolved. Sequencing was performed on PBMCs. Here the CDR3 reads CAISERQSSRSNAPFF. The CDR3 DNA follows: TGTGCCATCAGTGAGCGTCAGTCTTCGCGATCGAACGCGCCGTTCTTC.